The next 4 T cell receptor beta chains were all read from a single sample in a study of shared clonotypes between healthy human individuals. Using immunoSEQ multiplex PCR, the repertoire was profiled, and TCRdb retains in-frame clones only, with some absent. Found here are hundreds of thousands of clones, around three quarters of them singletons; the top ten hold around 12%. The source material was PBMCs. These receptors were obtained from a middle-aged woman in good health. Some clones in this sample may be carry-over from other donors' samples.

This clone showed up just once. V usage is TRBV29-1 and J usage is TRBJ2-3; 10 bases line up with TRBD1. The CDR3 has 15 residues. Germline V gives CDR1 SQVTM, CDR2 ANQGSEA. Trimming removed 3 bases from V and 1 base from J; junction bases left unmatched: 4. The CDR3 nucleotides read TGCAGCGTTGAGTCCGGGACAGGGGGCACAGATACGCAGTATTTT. Translated: CSVESGTGGTDTQYF.

As DNA, the CDR3 is TGTGGGAGCGGGGGCGGGGCAGATGAGGATACGCAGTATTTT. The encoded protein is CGSGGGADEDTQYF. J is TRBJ2-3 and V is TRBV7-8; the match to TRBD2 covers 8 bases. Germline-derived CDR1 and CDR2 are SGHVS and FQNEAQ. The CDR3 sequence is 14 residues long. The entire variable domain, with the rest obtained from reference TRBV7-8 and TRBJ2-3, is as follows: GAGVSQSPRYKVAKRGQDVALRCDPISGHVSLFWYQQALGQGPEFLTYFQNEAQLDKSGLPSDRFFAERPEGSVSTLKIQRTQQEDSAVYLCGSGGGADEDTQYFGPGTRLTVL.

The chain uses TRBV2 and TRBJ2-3, with TRBD1 matching over 7 bases. V was pared by 5 bases and J by 0 bases, with 5 bases of the junction left unmatched. The CDR3 spans 15 residues. Germline loops: CDR1 SNHLY, CDR2 FYNNEI. The DNA of the CDR3 is TGTGCCAGCAGTCGACAGGGAAGAAGCACAGATACGCAGTATTTT. Translated: CASSRQGRSTDTQYF.

The chain couples TRBV7-8 to TRBJ2-2; tentatively, D is TRBD2 (6 bases). CDR3 size: 15 residues. CDR1 and CDR2 from the germline V gene are SGHVS and FQNEAQ. The ends were cut back, 6 bases at V and 4 bases at J, with 15 bases in the middle. The CDR3 DNA follows: TGTGCCAGCAGGAAACCCGGGGGTTCCACCGGGGAGCTGTTTTTT. Its protein product is CASRKPGGSTGELFF.